These 29 T cell receptor beta chains were sequenced from one sample in a study of identical twins. TCRdb fed the 5' RACE reads into MiXCR, producing one record per CDR3 protein. The table lists about 720,000 distinct CDR3 sequences, over 8.5% of them singletons. These same data were also listed under a study on yellow fever vaccine responses in identical twins.

The sequenced material came from PBMCs. The receptors come from a woman under 30 in good health.

The V and J genes are TRBV15 and TRBJ2-6; D possibly corresponds to TRBD1 (5 bases). Germline V lookup: CDR1 LNHNV, CDR2 YYDKDF (reference sequence). The CDR3 sequence is 16 residues long. V was clipped by 2 bases and J by 0 bases, with 8 bases between them. The CDR3 here is CATSRRQFSGANVLTF. The CDR3 DNA reads as TGTGCCACCAGCAGAAGACAGTTCTCTGGGGCCAACGTCCTGACTTTC.

The CDR3 DNA reads TGTGCCATCACTAGAAAAGGGTACAATGAGCAGTTCTTC. It is translated as CAITRKGYNEQFF. The gene calls are TRBV21-1 and TRBJ2-1. TRBV21-1 is given as a pseudogene. CDR3 length equals 13 residues.

This clonotype has a handful of counts. As DNA, the CDR3 is TGTGCCAGCAGGCTGACTAGCGGGGGGAACACAGATACGCAGTATTTT. Encoded protein: CASRLTSGGNTDTQYF. The J gene is TRBJ2-3, the V gene TRBV27; 13 nucleotides match TRBD2. CDR3 size: 16 residues. CDR1 and CDR2 from the germline V gene are MNHEY and SMNVEV (reference sequence). V was clipped by 6 bases and J by 2 bases; unmatched bases: 5.

The J gene is TRBJ2-5, the V gene TRBV7-9, with D possibly TRBD2 on 6 matching bases. The V gene's germline CDR1 is SEHNR and CDR2 FQNEAQ (reference sequence). The CDR3 runs 16 residues. Trimming shortened V by 5 bases and J by 4 bases, and 20 bases separated the two germline ends. This CDR3 reads CASSLPLGGGAETQYF. The CDR3 region has the DNA TGTGCCAGCAGCCTACCCTTGGGAGGCGGTGCAGAGACCCAGTACTTC.

This chain uses TRBV10-3 with TRBJ2-2; D not certain. This CDR3 contains 13 residues. Trimming left V 4 bases short and J 7 bases short, with 10 bases between. From germline, CDR1 is ENHRY and CDR2 SYGVKD. CDR3 in amino acids: CAISANSIGELFF. DNA of the CDR3: TGTGCCATCAGTGCAAACTCCATCGGGGAGCTGTTTTTT.

The sample holds a few counts of this clonotype. This chain joins TRBV5-1 and TRBJ2-1; the D gene is possibly TRBD2 (6 bases). V shed 5 bases and J shed 2 bases, with 11 bases lying between them. CDR3 size: 14 residues. The germline CDR1 and CDR2 sequences are SGHRS and YFSETQ. The CDR3 here is CASRTWGAYNEQFF. CDR3 sequence (DNA): TGCGCCAGCAGGACCTGGGGGGCCTACAATGAGCAGTTCTTC.

This clonotype occurred many times. The genes are TRBV4-3 and TRBJ2-7; D gene ambiguous. Germline values: CDR1 LGHNA, CDR2 YSLEER. Trimming pared 3 bases from V and 7 bases from J, leaving 13 bases between. The CDR3 contains 13 residues. The CDR3 nucleotides read TGCGCCAGCAGCCATGACCGCTTCGGGGAGCAGTACTTC. Translating it yields CASSHDRFGEQYF.

This chain joins TRBV12-3 or TRBV12-4 and TRBJ1-6; 8 nucleotides match TRBD1. V dropped 5 bases and J dropped 9; count of bases not matched to a gene: 6. The CDR3 consists of 14 residues. The DNA for the CDR3 is TGTGCCAGCAGTCCGGGACAGGACAGTTCACCCCTCCACTTT. It translates to CASSPGQDSSPLHF.

This chain connects TRBV3-1 to TRBJ2-1, with 10 nucleotides matching TRBD2. This CDR3 spans 18 amino acids. The ends lost 2 bases at V and 4 bases at J; junction bases unmatched: 11. Germline CDR1 and CDR2: LGHDT and YNNKEL (reference sequence). CDR3 protein: CASSQTPKTSGTYNEQFF. Here the CDR3 DNA reads TGTGCCAGCAGCCAAACCCCCAAAACTAGCGGGACTTACAATGAGCAGTTCTTC.

The CDR3 loop is CASTLLTGGETQYF. CDR3 nucleotide sequence: TGCGCCAGCACTTTACTAACAGGGGGAGAGACCCAGTACTTC. The gene calls are TRBV5-1 and TRBJ2-5; 8 bases match TRBD1. The CDR3 contains 14 residues. In germline, CDR1 is SGHRS, CDR2 YFSETQ. The ends lost 6 bases at V and 4 bases at J; junction bases unmatched: 8.

This chain uses TRBV6-2 or TRBV6-3 with TRBJ2-1; no firm D call. The length of the CDR3 is 19 residues. Trimming left V 8 bases short and J 0 bases short, with 26 bases between. Per germline, CDR1 MNHEY and CDR2 SVGEGT. CDR3 DNA: TGTGCCAGCGAAAACAAGACCCACCTCGGTGCCCTCTCCTACAATGAGCAGTTCTTC. The encoded protein is CASENKTHLGALSYNEQFF.

This clonotype came up a few times. The V call is TRBV4-2, the J call TRBJ2-1, with TRBD1 matching over 9 bases. V was clipped by 2 bases and J by 6 bases; unmatched bases: 5. The CDR3 covers 15 residues. Germline CDR1 and CDR2: LGHNA and YNFKEQ. The CDR3 nucleotides are TGTGCCAGCAGCCAATCCGGGACAGGGAGCAATGAGCAGTTCTTC. Translation: CASSQSGTGSNEQFF.

This clonotype was counted only a few times. The chain uses TRBV27 and TRBJ2-1; 8 nucleotides agree with TRBD2. The CDR3 extends over 12 amino acids. J gave up 15 bases and V 6 bases, and 10 bases lay outside the gene matches. Germline V gene sequence: CDR1 MNHEY, CDR2 SMNVEV (reference sequence). The CDR3 reads CASRERGLGLFF. The CDR3 DNA reads TGTGCCAGCAGGGAGAGGGGACTAGGGCTGTTCTTC.

This clonotype has more than one count but fewer than ten. The V gene is TRBV5-1, the J gene TRBJ2-6; TRBD1 agrees at 7 bases. Trimming at V came to 2 bases and at J to 2 bases, leaving 4 bases not matched to a gene. The germline V gene encodes CDR1 SGHRS and CDR2 YFSETQ. The CDR3 length is 16 residues. The CDR3 DNA reads as TGCGCCAGCAGCTTAGGGGGCGTTGCTGGGGCCAACGTCCTGACTTTC. It translates to CASSLGGVAGANVLTF. The full variable domain, in which reference TRBV5-1 and TRBJ2-6 provide the parts outside the CDR3, is KAGVTQTPRYLIKTRGQQVTLSCSPISGHRSVSWYQQTPGQGLQFLFEYFSETQRNKGNFPGRFSGRQFSNSRSEMNVSTLELGDSALYLCASSLGGVAGANVLTFGAGSRLTVL.

In this sample, this clonotype turned up a few times. This sequence joins TRBV14 and TRBJ2-1, with 8 bases identical to TRBD2. Germline V gene sequence: CDR1 SGHDN, CDR2 FVKESK. Losses at the gene ends were 3 bases for V and 4 bases for J; bases not matched to a gene: 8. The CDR3 consists of 16 residues. Written as DNA, the CDR3 is TGTGCCAGCAGCCATACACAAGCGGGAGAATACAATGAGCAGTTCTTC. It codes for CASSHTQAGEYNEQFF.

The chain is built from TRBV6-1 and TRBJ2-7; D remains ambiguous. The germline CDR1 and CDR2 sequences are MNHNS and SASEGT. The CDR3 has 11 residues. V was shortened by 2 bases and J by 13 bases, with 12 bases between the two germline ends. The CDR3 DNA follows: TGTGCCAGCAGTGAATCGTATTGGGTTTACTTC. It encodes CASSESYWVYF.

V usage is TRBV12-3 or TRBV12-4 and J usage is TRBJ2-2, with 15 nucleotides matching TRBD2. The V and J ends lost 5 bases and 5 bases, in that order; junction bases with no gene match: 9. This CDR3 has 18 residues. The CDR3 region is CASSRPGLAGGGTGELFF. For the CDR3, the DNA is TGTGCCAGCAGTCGTCCGGGACTAGCGGGAGGTGGGACCGGGGAGCTGTTTTTT.

This clonotype was seen many times. This sequence joins TRBV6-5 and TRBJ2-3, with D maybe TRBD2 (6 bases). Between the trimmed V and J ends, which lost 5 bases and 4 bases, there was a span of 16 bases. Germline assignment: CDR1 MNHEY and CDR2 SVGAGI. This CDR3 is built from 15 residues. The CDR3 loop reads CASSTGASVSDTQYF. CDR3 sequence (DNA): TGTGCCAGCAGTACTGGTGCTAGCGTATCAGATACGCAGTATTTT.

This clonotype was counted between two and nine times. J is TRBJ2-3 and V is TRBV7-2; 10 nucleotides line up with TRBD2. Germline V gene lookup returns CDR1 SGHTA and CDR2 FQGNSA. V lost 1 base to trimming and J lost 1 base; unmatched junction nucleotides: 2. CDR3 length equals 16 residues. The CDR3 loop is CASSLDGLAGTDTQYF. CDR3 sequence (DNA): TGTGCCAGCAGCTTAGACGGACTAGCGGGCACAGATACGCAGTATTTT.

The chain employs TRBV12-3 or TRBV12-4 and TRBJ2-3; D may be TRBD2 (7 bases). Trimming took 6 bases from V and 2 from J, leaving 15 bases between them. CDR3 size: 15 residues. CDR3 sequence reads: CASSYPGGNTDTQYF. In nucleotides, the CDR3 is TGTGCCAGCAGCTACCCGGGGGGCAACACAGATACGCAGTATTTT.

The rearrangement uses TRBV7-9 and TRBJ2-1; TRBD1 matches at 7 bases. Trimming took 8 bases from V and 6 from J; bases not matched to a gene: 16. CDR3 size: 16 residues. Germline CDR1 reads SEHNR; CDR2 reads FQNEAQ (reference sequence). The CDR3 DNA follows: TGTGCCAGCGACCCCTCGTTTGGACAGGAGGCCAATGAGCAGTTCTTC. This sequence encodes CASDPSFGQEANEQFF.

There are many counts of this clonotype. The rearrangement links TRBV11-2 to TRBJ1-1; unclear D gene. Germline assignment: CDR1 SGHAT and CDR2 FQNNGV. The V gene lost 4 bases and the J gene lost 11 bases, with 14 bases spanning the gap. This CDR3 region has 12 residues. Here the CDR3 reads CASSWTSRGAFF. The CDR3 DNA reads as TGTGCCAGCAGCTGGACCTCCCGAGGGGCTTTCTTT.

In this sample, this clonotype turned up a few times. This rearrangement joins TRBV3-1 to TRBJ1-1, with D possibly TRBD1 on 5 matching bases. The V gene's germline CDR1 is LGHDT and CDR2 YNNKEL (reference sequence). This CDR3 has 15 residues. V lost 3 bases and J 0 bases, leaving 11 bases between the germline ends. CDR3 bases: TGTGCCAGCAGCCATCAATGGGGGATGAACACTGAAGCTTTCTTT. Its translation: CASSHQWGMNTEAFF.

This clonotype was found many times. The chain has TRBV28 and TRBJ2-3, with D possibly being TRBD1 or TRBD2 (5 bases each). The CDR3 sequence is 16 residues long. The germline CDR1 and CDR2 sequences are MDHEN and SYDVKM. Trimming shortened V by 3 bases and J by 0 bases, and 13 bases separated the two germline ends. CDR3 nucleotide sequence: TGTGCCAGCAGTTTTTTCCGGGGACCTAGCACAGATACGCAGTATTTT. Translation gives CASSFFRGPSTDTQYF.

The sample holds a few counts of this clonotype. The chain couples TRBV4-2 to TRBJ2-3; tentatively, D is TRBD1 or TRBD2 (6 bases each). Trimming removed 3 bases from V and 5 bases from J, with 15 bases in between. Germline loops: CDR1 LGHNA, CDR2 YNFKEQ. The CDR3 sequence is 15 residues long. The CDR3 DNA follows: TGTGCCAGCAGCCAGTCGGGGGCCGGGGGAGATACGCAGTATTTT. It is translated as CASSQSGAGGDTQYF.

This clonotype was seen repeatedly, ten times or more. V and J are TRBV12-3 or TRBV12-4 and TRBJ2-5, with 9 positions matching TRBD1. The CDR3 runs to 15 residues. The V segment lost 2 bases and the J segment 2 bases; nucleotides outside the gene matches: 3. The DNA of the CDR3 is TGTGCCAGCAGTTTAACGGGACAGGGACAAGAGACCCAGTACTTC. Its translation: CASSLTGQGQETQYF.

The chain joins TRBV5-4 to TRBJ2-5; possible D gene TRBD2, 6 bases. Germline values: CDR1 SGHNT, CDR2 YYREEE (reference sequence). V was pared by 4 bases and J by 5 bases, with 15 bases between. The CDR3 length is 14 residues. DNA for the CDR3: TGTGCCAGCAGCCAGTTAGCGGTGGATGAGACCCAGTACTTC. It is translated as CASSQLAVDETQYF.

This clonotype was seen repeatedly, ten times or more. The chain links TRBV15 to TRBJ2-1; TRBD2 aligns across 9 bases. Germline lookup yields CDR1 LNHNV and CDR2 YYDKDF (reference sequence). The V and J ends lost 0 bases and 6 bases, in that order; junction bases with no gene match: 9. The CDR3 covers 17 residues. CDR3 sequence: CATSREIAGDRFNEQFF. As DNA, the CDR3 is TGTGCCACCAGCAGAGAGATAGCGGGAGACAGATTCAATGAGCAGTTCTTC. The complete variable domain, with remaining parts taken from reference TRBV15 and TRBJ2-1, reads DAMVIQNPRYQVTQFGKPVTLSCSQTLNHNVMYWYQQKSSQAPKLLFHYYDKDFNNEADTPDNFQSRRPNTSFCFLDIRSPGLGDTAMYLCATSREIAGDRFNEQFFGPGTRLTVL.

This clonotype was counted a few times. V and J are TRBV20-1 and TRBJ2-5; a weak D match, TRBD1 (6 bases). The CDR3 runs to 13 residues. Trimming took 6 bases from V and 0 from J, leaving 11 bases between them. CDR1 is DFQATT and CDR2 is SNEGSKA in the germline V gene (reference sequence). CDR3 loop: CSAVEGDQETQYF. DNA for the CDR3: TGCAGTGCCGTAGAGGGGGACCAAGAGACCCAGTACTTC.